What follows describes a single TCR beta chain. This CDR3 contains 14 residues. Looked up from germline, CDR1 is GTSNPN and CDR2 is SVGIG (reference sequence). Deletions cut 4 bases from V and 2 bases from J, with 12 bases between. The data stem from a study of blood T cell repertoires in COVID-19. The wider study: Acute-phase and convalescent COVID-19 samples originated in the United States, Italy and Spain. PBMCs, B-cell-depleted T cells, or T cells provided the cDNA or gDNA that made up the material.

Study processing details: Using reference gene primer amplification, nucleated cell counts were estimated. Data came from immunoSEQ multiplex PCR; TCRdb stores just in-frame clones and leaves some out. That table is the source of V, J and clone size, and D and trimming were worked out from the DNA. The sample yields approximately 180,000 clones, about 83% seen once. Patients at the Seattle site were enrolled during active infection and followed longitudinally. Input material: peripheral blood. This chain uses TRBV30 with TRBJ1-5; no clear D. This clonotype originated in a person aged 65 to 85 with COVID-19, enrolled during active disease. The CDR3 DNA reads as TGTGCCTGGAATTACCCTCAGGGCAATCAGCCCCAGCATTTT. The encoded protein is CAWNYPQGNQPQHF.